Listed here is a single T cell receptor beta chain. The antigen it binds to is not known. No much larger clone exists at a distance of one base, and base qualities are not known. In the prospective study, participants were about 18 to 89 years old, resided in approximately 22 geographic areas of the United States, and were enrolled through a virtual design. In the prospective study, participants were assigned to cohorts based on the clinical history participants reported in a screening survey and a study questionnaire. Recovered participants in ImmuneRACE Cohort 3 were defined by two consecutive negative NP/OP PCR tests, clearance by a healthcare professional, or resolution of symptoms. In the prospective study, whole blood, serum and a nasopharyngeal or oropharyngeal swab were collected from each participant by mobile phlebotomists. Over a roughly 2-month period, participants in the prospective study had the option of providing additional blood draws and questionnaires. Before DNA extraction, blood samples from the prospective study were shipped at room temperature or frozen.

At the junction V is shortened by 0 bases and J by 9 bases, with 20 bases in between. The CDR3 starts with the cysteine, ends with the phenylalanine, and has 16 residues. Only the CDR3 region is kept as DNA, spanning 48 bases read in frame from base 1. The germline V gene (reference sequence) gives CDR1 as LGHDT and CDR2 as YNNKEL. The record originates from a study of blood T cell repertoires in COVID-19 (dated by TCRdb to the early 2020s). Background for the entire study: The collaborator samples originated in the United States, Italy and Spain and spanned the acute and convalescent phases of COVID-19. The material from the prospective study consisted of cDNA or gDNA derived from T cells, B-cell-depleted T cells, or PBMCs. Deeply sampled blood TCRbeta repertoires from subjects exposed to, actively infected with, or recovered from COVID-19 were included in the dataset. The repertoires were released in a freely available public database intended as a resource for research on the immune response to SARS-CoV-2. The samples were drawn from the first 160 participants of the ongoing ImmuneRACE study and from roughly 1,300 subjects provided by 6 global collaborators. A de-identified subject ID, COVID-19 status, age in years and sex were almost always included in the sample metadata. Where available, HLA class I and class II types were taken from metadata supplied by the sample provider and were not determined by assay-based typing.

TCRbeta CDR3 regions were amplified from genomic DNA using the immunoSEQ Assay, a bias-controlled multiplex PCR. The published analysis was carried out like this. Nucleated cell counts per sample were estimated from amplification of reference gene primers within the assay. To quantify the absolute abundance of each unique TCRbeta CDR3 rearrangement, sequence reads were collapsed and filtered. For each sample, productive Simpson clonality was calculated by taking the square root of Simpson's diversity index across productive rearrangements. The table comes from immuneACCESS by way of TCRdb, which keeps in-frame sequences with V and J called. Part of the clones is missing from these tables; in studies checked, under half for an unresolved V gene and the rest for unknown reasons. The V and J calls and the clone size are those of that table, but D and trimming were determined from the DNA. The table for this sample lists about 330,000 clones; roughly nine tenths of them were counted only once. Under 6.5% of the sample lies in the top ten.

Summary of the overall study and its limitations: How much clinical and demographic metadata was included differed by source and by participant, and the metadata was provided uncurated.

The sequenced material came from PBMCs or T cells enriched from blood (not recorded which). This chain is built from TRBV3-1 (or the pseudogene TRBV3-2) and TRBJ1-1, with the D gene not clear enough to name. The receptor was isolated from a woman between 25 and 40 years old who had recovered from COVID-19. The nucleotides read TGTGCCAGCAGCCAAGAGTGGGCATCTGGGGTAGCGCAAGCTTTCTTT. It specifies CASSQEWASGVAQAFF.